The 7 T cell receptor beta chains presented below share a single source sample, sequenced in a study of blood T cell repertoires in COVID-19 (dated by TCRdb to the early 2020s). Receptor amplification or capture employed the immunoSEQ multiplex PCR assay. TCRdb stores this immuneACCESS table with in-frame sequences only. Part of the clones is absent; in the studies checked, under half of the shortfall reflects unresolved V genes, and no reason is known for the rest. Here the sample has approximately 190,000 clones; roughly 80% occur a single time. The ten largest clones add up to 14% of the sample. The source material was peripheral blood. The receptors stem from a man aged 30 to 39 with active or convalescent COVID-19.

This rearrangement joins TRBV28 to TRBJ1-5; TRBD1 agrees at 10 bases. Germline lookup yields CDR1 MDHEN and CDR2 SYDVKM. The CDR3 has 15 amino acids. Trimming took 4 bases from V and 6 from J; bases not matched to a gene: 6. The CDR3 spells CASSSEGQGTQPQHF. CDR3 in DNA: TGTGCCAGCAGTTCCGAGGGACAGGGGACTCAGCCCCAGCATTTT. Full variable domain (remainder filled in from reference TRBV28 and TRBJ1-5): DVKVTQSSRYLVKRTGEKVFLECVQDMDHENMFWYRQDPGLGLRLIYFSYDVKMKEKGDIPEGYSVSREKKERFSLILESASTNQTSMYLCASSSEGQGTQPQHFGDGTRLSIL.

J is TRBJ1-3 and V is TRBV6-5; D is ambiguous. The V end was cut by 4 bases, the J end by 0 bases, with 13 bases between. Germline CDR1 is MNHEY and CDR2 is SVGAGI. This CDR3 region has 16 residues. CDR3 in DNA: TGTGCCAGCAGTTCCCCCTTGCGGAACTCTGGAAACACCATATATTTT. Residues: CASSSPLRNSGNTIYF.

This clone was seen a few times. This chain connects TRBV4-1 to TRBJ1-2, with D maybe TRBD1 (5 bases). Germline V gene sequence: CDR1 MGHRA, CDR2 YSYEKL. This CDR3 is 13 amino acids long. Trimming shortened V by 0 bases and J by 5 bases, and 7 bases separated the two germline ends. CDR3 sequence (DNA): TGCGCCAGCAGCCAAGAGGGGCGATATGGCTACACCTTC. Encoded protein: CASSQEGRYGYTF.

The count of this clone is one. CDR3 amino acids: CASSLALAGGPETQYF. The CDR3 DNA is TGCGCCAGCAGCCTAGCACTAGCGGGGGGCCCAGAGACCCAGTACTTC. The rearrangement links TRBV5-1 to TRBJ2-5; 12 bases align to TRBD2. Trimming at V came to 4 bases and at J to 4 bases, leaving 8 bases not matched to a gene. The CDR3 extends over 16 amino acids. CDR1 and CDR2 from the germline V gene are SGHRS and YFSETQ.

This chain joins TRBV5-4 and TRBJ2-2; tentative D call: TRBD1 (6 bases). V was cut by 4 bases and J by 4 bases, with 17 bases left in between. CDR1 SGHNT and CDR2 YYREEE come from the germline V gene (reference sequence). The CDR3 is made up of 16 amino acids. DNA for the CDR3: TGTGCCAGCAGCCAAGAACAGGGATTACTCACCGGGGAGCTGTTTTTT. Its translation is CASSQEQGLLTGELFF.

The chain combines TRBV5-1 with TRBJ2-1; 8 bases fit TRBD1. J lost 4 bases, V lost 5 bases, and 5 bases had no gene match. CDR3 length: 14 residues. Germline V gives CDR1 SGHRS, CDR2 YFSETQ. The CDR3 DNA reads as TGCGCCAGCAGACCAGGGGGCGCATACAATGAGCAGTTCTTC. Its translation is CASRPGGAYNEQFF. The full variable domain, its missing parts supplied by reference TRBV5-1 and TRBJ2-1, is KAGVTQTPRYLIKTRGQQVTLSCSPISGHRSVSWYQQTPGQGLQFLFEYFSETQRNKGNFPGRFSGRQFSNSRSEMNVSTLELGDSALYLCASRPGGAYNEQFFGPGTRLTVL.

Worth noting for this clone: At the DNA level, this CDR3 is encoded by other sequences in the same sample as well. The rearrangement links TRBV18 to TRBJ1-1, with no clear D. The CDR3 is 14 residues long. Trimming took off 2 bases at V and 0 bases at J, with 7 bases between the two ends. Germline V CDR1 and CDR2: KGHSH, LQKENI. The chain's CDR3 is CASSPAGLNTEAFF. In DNA, the CDR3 is TGTGCCAGCTCACCAGCGGGATTGAACACTGAAGCTTTCTTT.